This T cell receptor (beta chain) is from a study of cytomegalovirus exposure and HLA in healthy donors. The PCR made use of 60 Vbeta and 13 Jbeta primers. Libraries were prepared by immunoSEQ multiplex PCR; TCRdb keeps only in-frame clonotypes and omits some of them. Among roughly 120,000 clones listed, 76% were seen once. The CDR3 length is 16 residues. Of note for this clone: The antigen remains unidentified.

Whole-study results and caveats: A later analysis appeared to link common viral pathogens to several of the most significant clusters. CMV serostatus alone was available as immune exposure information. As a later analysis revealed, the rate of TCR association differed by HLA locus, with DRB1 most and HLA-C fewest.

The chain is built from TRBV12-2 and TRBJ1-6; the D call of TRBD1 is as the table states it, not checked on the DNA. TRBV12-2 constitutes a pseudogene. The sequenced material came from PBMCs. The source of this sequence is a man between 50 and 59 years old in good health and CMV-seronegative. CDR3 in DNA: TGTGCAAGTCGCTCCAGACAGAGCTCCTATAATTCACCCCTCCACTTT. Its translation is CASRSRQSSYNSPLHF.